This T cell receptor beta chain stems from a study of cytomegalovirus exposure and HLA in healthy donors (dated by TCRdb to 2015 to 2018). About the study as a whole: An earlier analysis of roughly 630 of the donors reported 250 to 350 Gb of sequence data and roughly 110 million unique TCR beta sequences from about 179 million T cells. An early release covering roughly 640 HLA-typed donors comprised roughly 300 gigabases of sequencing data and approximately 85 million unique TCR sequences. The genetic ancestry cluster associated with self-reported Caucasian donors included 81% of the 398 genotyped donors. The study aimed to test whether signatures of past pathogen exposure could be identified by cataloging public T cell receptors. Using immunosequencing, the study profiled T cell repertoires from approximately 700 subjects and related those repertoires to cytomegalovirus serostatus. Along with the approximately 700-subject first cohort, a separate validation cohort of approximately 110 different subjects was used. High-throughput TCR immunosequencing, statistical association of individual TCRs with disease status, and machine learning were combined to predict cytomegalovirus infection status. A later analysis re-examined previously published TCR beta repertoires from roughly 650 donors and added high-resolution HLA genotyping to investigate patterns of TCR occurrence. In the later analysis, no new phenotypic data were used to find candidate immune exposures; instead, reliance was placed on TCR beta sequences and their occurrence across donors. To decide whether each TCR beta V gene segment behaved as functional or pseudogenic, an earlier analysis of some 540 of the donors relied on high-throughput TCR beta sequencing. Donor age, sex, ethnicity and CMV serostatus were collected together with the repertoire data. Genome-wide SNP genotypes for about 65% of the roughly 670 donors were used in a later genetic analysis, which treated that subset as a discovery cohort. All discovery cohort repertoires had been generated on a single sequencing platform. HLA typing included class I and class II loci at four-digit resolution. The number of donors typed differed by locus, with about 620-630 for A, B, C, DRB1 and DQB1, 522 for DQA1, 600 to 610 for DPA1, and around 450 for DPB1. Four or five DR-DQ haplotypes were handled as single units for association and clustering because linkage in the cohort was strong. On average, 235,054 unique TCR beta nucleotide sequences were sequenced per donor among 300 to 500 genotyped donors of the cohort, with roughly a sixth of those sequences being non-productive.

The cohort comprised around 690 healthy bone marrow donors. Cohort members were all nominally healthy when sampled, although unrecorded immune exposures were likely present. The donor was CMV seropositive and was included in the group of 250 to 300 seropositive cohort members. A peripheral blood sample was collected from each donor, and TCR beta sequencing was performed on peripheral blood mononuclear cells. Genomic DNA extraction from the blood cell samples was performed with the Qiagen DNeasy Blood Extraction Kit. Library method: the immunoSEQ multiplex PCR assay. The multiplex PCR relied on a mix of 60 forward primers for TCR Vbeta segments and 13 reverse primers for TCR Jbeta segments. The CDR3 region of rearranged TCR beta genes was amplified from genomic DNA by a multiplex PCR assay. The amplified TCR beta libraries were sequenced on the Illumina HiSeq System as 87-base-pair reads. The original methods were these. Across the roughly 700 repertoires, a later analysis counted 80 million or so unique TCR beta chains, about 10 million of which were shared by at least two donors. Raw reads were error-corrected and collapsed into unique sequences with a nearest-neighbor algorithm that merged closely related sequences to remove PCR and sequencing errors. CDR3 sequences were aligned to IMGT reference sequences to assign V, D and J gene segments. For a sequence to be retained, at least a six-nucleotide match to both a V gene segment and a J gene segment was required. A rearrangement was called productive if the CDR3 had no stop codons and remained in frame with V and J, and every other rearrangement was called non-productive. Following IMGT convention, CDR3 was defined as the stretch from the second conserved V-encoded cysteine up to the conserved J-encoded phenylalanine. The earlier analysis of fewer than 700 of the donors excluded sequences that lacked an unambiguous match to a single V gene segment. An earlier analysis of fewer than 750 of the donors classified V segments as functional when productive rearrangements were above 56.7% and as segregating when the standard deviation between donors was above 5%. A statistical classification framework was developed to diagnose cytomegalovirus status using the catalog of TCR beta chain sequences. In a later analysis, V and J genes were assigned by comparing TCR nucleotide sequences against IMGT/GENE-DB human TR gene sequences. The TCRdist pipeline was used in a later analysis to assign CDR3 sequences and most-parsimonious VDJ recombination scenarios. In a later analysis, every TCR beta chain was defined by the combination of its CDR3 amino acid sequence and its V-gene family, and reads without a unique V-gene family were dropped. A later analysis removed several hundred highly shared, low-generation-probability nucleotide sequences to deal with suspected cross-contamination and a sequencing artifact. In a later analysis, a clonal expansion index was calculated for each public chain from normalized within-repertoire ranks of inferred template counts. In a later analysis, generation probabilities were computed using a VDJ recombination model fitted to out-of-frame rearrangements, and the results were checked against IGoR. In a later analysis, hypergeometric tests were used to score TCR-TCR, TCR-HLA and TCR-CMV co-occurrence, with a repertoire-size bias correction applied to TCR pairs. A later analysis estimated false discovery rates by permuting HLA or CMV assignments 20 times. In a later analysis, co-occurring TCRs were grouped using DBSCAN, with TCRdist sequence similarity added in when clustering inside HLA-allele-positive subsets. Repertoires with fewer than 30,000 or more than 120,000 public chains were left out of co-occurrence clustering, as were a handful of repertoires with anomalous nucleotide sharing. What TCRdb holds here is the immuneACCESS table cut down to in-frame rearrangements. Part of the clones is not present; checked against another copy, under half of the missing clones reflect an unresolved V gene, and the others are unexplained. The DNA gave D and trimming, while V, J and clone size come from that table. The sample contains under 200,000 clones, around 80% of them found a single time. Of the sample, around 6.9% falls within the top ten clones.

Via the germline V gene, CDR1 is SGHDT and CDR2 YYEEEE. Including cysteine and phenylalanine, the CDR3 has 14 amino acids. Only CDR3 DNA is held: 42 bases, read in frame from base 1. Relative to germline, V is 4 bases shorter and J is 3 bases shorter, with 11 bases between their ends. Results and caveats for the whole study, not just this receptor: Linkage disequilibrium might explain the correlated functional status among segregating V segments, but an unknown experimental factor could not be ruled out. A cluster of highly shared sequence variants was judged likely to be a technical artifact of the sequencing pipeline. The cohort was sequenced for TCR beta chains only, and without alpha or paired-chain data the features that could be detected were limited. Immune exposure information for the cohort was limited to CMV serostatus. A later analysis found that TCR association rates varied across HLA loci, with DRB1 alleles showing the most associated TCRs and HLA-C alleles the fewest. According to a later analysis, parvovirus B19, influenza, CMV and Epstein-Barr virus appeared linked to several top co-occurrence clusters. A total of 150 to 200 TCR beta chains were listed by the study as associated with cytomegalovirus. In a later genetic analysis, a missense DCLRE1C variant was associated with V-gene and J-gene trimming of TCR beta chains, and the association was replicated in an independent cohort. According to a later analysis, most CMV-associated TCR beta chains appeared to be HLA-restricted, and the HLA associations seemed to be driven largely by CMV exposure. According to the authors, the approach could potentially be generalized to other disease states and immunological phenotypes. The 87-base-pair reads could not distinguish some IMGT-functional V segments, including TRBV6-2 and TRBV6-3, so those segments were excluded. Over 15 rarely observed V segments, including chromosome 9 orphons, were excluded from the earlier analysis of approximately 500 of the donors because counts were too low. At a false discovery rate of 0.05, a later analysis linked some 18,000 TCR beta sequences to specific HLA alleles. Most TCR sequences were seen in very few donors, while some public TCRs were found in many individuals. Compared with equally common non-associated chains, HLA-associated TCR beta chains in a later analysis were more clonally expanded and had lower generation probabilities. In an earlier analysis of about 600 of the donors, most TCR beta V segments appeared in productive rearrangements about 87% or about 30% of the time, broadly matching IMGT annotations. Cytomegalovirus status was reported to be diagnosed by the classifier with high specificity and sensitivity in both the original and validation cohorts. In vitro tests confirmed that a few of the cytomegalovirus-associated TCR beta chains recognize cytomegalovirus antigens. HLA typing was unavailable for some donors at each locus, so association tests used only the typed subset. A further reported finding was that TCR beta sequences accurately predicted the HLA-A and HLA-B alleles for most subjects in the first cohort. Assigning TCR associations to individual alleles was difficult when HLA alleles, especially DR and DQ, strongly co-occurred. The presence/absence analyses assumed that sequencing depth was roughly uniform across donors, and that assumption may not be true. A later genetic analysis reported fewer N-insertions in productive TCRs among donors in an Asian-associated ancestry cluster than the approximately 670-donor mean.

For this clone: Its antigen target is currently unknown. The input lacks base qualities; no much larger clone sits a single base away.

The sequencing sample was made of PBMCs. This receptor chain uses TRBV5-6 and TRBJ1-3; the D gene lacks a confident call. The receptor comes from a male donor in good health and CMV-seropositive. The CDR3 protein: CASSPDGGGNTIYF. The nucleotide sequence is TGTGCCAGCAGCCCAGACGGCGGTGGAAACACCATATATTTT.